Each of the 28 T cell receptor beta chains below was sequenced from the same sample in a study of T cells in Graves' hyperthyroidism and ophthalmopathy. Regions amplified from RNA transcripts were the TCR beta CDR3 regions. TCR CDR3 regions were first amplified by RT-PCR with HTBI primers. MiXCR, applied by TCRdb to the multiplex PCR reads, yields one record per CDR3 protein. The sample yields fewer than 200,000 distinct CDR3 sequences, about 9.4% seen once. Sequencing was carried out using blood. These receptors were obtained from a young woman with Graves' hyperthyroidism that later progressed to Graves' ophthalmopathy.

This clonotype came up many times. The chain carries TRBV25-1 and TRBJ1-5; TRBD1 is a possible D gene (6 bases). V lost 3 bases and J lost 1, with 10 bases in between. CDR1 MGHDK and CDR2 SYGVNS come from the germline V gene. This CDR3 is 15 amino acids long. CDR3 region: CASSDSRGSNQPQHF. CDR3 nucleotides: TGTGCCAGCAGTGATAGCAGGGGAAGCAATCAGCCCCAGCATTTT. Full variable domain (missing parts from reference TRBV25-1 and TRBJ1-5): EADIYQTPRYLVIGTGKKITLECSQTMGHDKMYWYQQDPGMELHLIHYSYGVNSTEKGDLSSESTVSRIRTEHFPLTLESARPSHTSQYLCASSDSRGSNQPQHFGDGTRLSIL.

This clonotype was seen many times. CDR3 DNA: TGTGCCAGCAGTTACGTTGGGGACAGGGGCAATGGCTACACCTTC. This translates into CASSYVGDRGNGYTF. The rearrangement links TRBV6-5 to TRBJ1-2; 10 bases are a match to TRBD1. The CDR3 totals 15 residues. Per the germline V gene, CDR1 is MNHEY and CDR2 is SVGAGI. V trimming: 2 bases; J trimming: 6 bases; junction bases outside the gene matches: 6.

The J gene is TRBJ2-2, the V gene TRBV5-4, with 7 bases that match TRBD1. Germline V gene data show CDR1 as SGHNT and CDR2 as YYREEE (reference sequence). The trim removed 4 bases at V and 8 bases at J, leaving 2 bases unmatched. The CDR3 runs to 12 residues. CDR3 protein: CASSDRVGELFF. Written as DNA, the CDR3 is TGTGCCAGCAGCGACAGGGTAGGGGAGCTGTTTTTT. Based on the CDR3 plus reference TRBV5-4 and TRBJ2-2, the full variable domain is ETGVTQSPTHLIKTRGQQVTLRCSSQSGHNTVSWYQQALGQGPQFIFQYYREEENGRGNFPPRFSGLQFPNYSSELNVNALELDDSALYLCASSDRVGELFFGEGSRLTVL.

This clonotype was seen at least ten times. The chain is built from TRBV19 and TRBJ1-1; perhaps TRBD1 as D (5 bases). This CDR3 region has 14 residues. Trimming took 3 bases from V and 1 from J, leaving 9 bases between them. Germline CDR1 LNHDA, CDR2 SQIVND (reference sequence). CDR3 coding DNA: TGTGCCAGTAGTATGGGACCGAAGAACACTGAAGCTTTCTTT. Its translation: CASSMGPKNTEAFF.

This clonotype was observed a handful of times. The chain carries TRBV6-1 and TRBJ1-2, with D perhaps matching TRBD1 (5 bases). The germline CDR1 and CDR2 sequences are MNHNS and SASEGT. The CDR3 is 17 residues long. Trimming left V 1 base short and J 5 bases short, with 20 bases between. CDR3 in amino acids: CASSEGGAGNSLYGYTF. CDR3 DNA: TGTGCCAGCAGTGAAGGGGGTGCAGGGAACTCATTGTATGGCTACACCTTC.

In DNA, the CDR3 is TGCAGTGCTAGATTGAGGGCGGGGTTCGACTATGAGCAGTTCTTC. Encoded protein: CSARLRAGFDYEQFF. The chain has TRBV20-1 and TRBJ2-1; D is possibly TRBD2 (6 bases). Trimming cost V 2 bases and J 8 bases, with 19 bases left between them. Germline CDR1 is DFQATT and CDR2 is SNEGSKA (reference sequence). The CDR3 contains 15 residues.

There are many counts of this clonotype. The J gene is TRBJ2-7, the V gene TRBV7-9; D not resolved. With 2 bases removed from V and 2 bases from J, the gap between germline ends came to 10 bases. The CDR3 is 14 amino acids. The germline CDR1 and CDR2 sequences are SEHNR and FQNEAQ (reference sequence). The CDR3 spells CASSLWSETYEQYF. The CDR3 DNA is TGTGCCAGCAGCTTATGGTCCGAGACCTACGAGCAGTACTTC.

This clonotype has ten or more counts. CDR3 bases: TGTGCCAGCGAAGGGAGGTCAACGGGGGGTACGAGGGCTGGAAACACCATATATTTT. Protein: CASEGRSTGGTRAGNTIYF. The J gene is TRBJ1-3, the V gene TRBV2; TRBD1 is a possible D gene (5 bases). V lost 8 bases and J 2 bases, leaving 28 bases between the germline ends. The V gene's germline CDR1 is SNHLY and CDR2 FYNNEI. CDR3 length: 19 amino acids. Drawing the rest from reference TRBV2 and TRBJ1-3, the complete variable domain is EPEVTQTPSHQVTQMGQEVILRCVPISNHLYFYWYRQILGQKVEFLVSFYNNEISEKSEIFDDQFSVERPDGSNFTLKIRSTKLEDSAMYFCASEGRSTGGTRAGNTIYFGEGSWLTVV.

This clonotype was recorded a few times. The V gene is TRBV6-1, the J gene TRBJ1-6; D unclear. Trimming removed 7 bases from V and 0 bases from J, with 10 bases in between. CDR1 and CDR2 from the germline V gene are MNHNS and SASEGT. The CDR3 covers 15 residues. In DNA, the CDR3 is TGTGCCAGCATGTTGCTGAGCTCCTATAATTCACCCCTCCACTTT. Translating it yields CASMLLSSYNSPLHF.

In its sample, this clonotype was seen a few times. V gene TRBV4-1 combines with J gene TRBJ1-5; D not certain. The CDR3 has 15 residues. Germline V gene data show CDR1 as MGHRA and CDR2 as YSYEKL. V was clipped by 2 bases and J by 1 base, with 9 bases between them. As DNA, the CDR3 is TGCGCCAGCAGCCAAATGGCGCTAAGCAATCAGCCCCAGCATTTT. Translation: CASSQMALSNQPQHF.

In this sample, this clonotype turned up many times. The rearrangement joins TRBV3-1 to TRBJ2-5; 7 bases are shared with TRBD2. Germline CDR1 LGHDT, CDR2 YNNKEL (reference sequence). There are 14 residues in the CDR3. V was clipped by 4 bases and J by 2 bases; unmatched bases: 4. The CDR3 DNA reads as TGTGCCAGCAGCCGACGGGACTATCAAGAGACCCAGTACTTC. Translated: CASSRRDYQETQYF.

The rearrangement joins TRBV4-1 to TRBJ2-3; D is unresolved. Germline V lookup: CDR1 MGHRA, CDR2 YSYEKL. This CDR3 spans 16 amino acids. The V and J ends lost 0 bases and 0 bases respectively, with 10 bases between them. CDR3 residues: CASSQERTSSTDTQYF. CDR3 in DNA: TGCGCCAGCAGCCAAGAGAGAACTTCTAGCACAGATACGCAGTATTTT.

The rearrangement links TRBV5-6 to TRBJ2-1; D is possibly TRBD1 (5 bases). Germline values: CDR1 SGHDT, CDR2 YYEEEE. This CDR3 contains 11 residues. Trimming stripped 7 bases from V and 5 bases from J, with 7 bases between. The CDR3 DNA follows: TGTGCCAGCGGGGCCAACAATGAGCAGTTCTTC. As protein: CASGANNEQFF.

This clonotype showed up just a few times. This chain connects TRBV6-5 to TRBJ1-2; D call uncertain. The CDR3 extends over 14 amino acids. Germline V gene lookup returns CDR1 MNHEY and CDR2 SVGAGI. With 0 bases removed from V and 4 bases from J, the gap between germline ends came to 9 bases. CDR3 nucleotides: TGTGCCAGCAGTTACTCGAGAGGGAGCTATGGCTACACCTTC. It encodes CASSYSRGSYGYTF.

This clonotype was recorded at least ten times. The chain couples TRBV27 to TRBJ1-6; the match to TRBD1 covers 7 bases. The CDR3 is 18 residues long. The ends lost 4 bases at V and 0 bases at J; junction bases unmatched: 9. Per the germline V gene, CDR1 is MNHEY and CDR2 is SMNVEV (reference sequence). Here the CDR3 DNA reads TGTGCCAGCAGTTCTCGACAGGGCTTTAGCTCCTATAATTCACCCCTCCACTTT. Translating gives CASSSRQGFSSYNSPLHF.

This clonotype was counted ten times or more. The chain carries TRBV10-3 and TRBJ2-5, with 7 bases fitting TRBD1. Germline V gives CDR1 ENHRY, CDR2 SYGVKD. The CDR3 runs 14 residues. V lost 6 bases and J lost 5; bases outside the gene matches: 9. CDR3 loop: CAIRQGMRSETQYF. The CDR3 bases are TGTGCCATCAGACAGGGGATGAGGTCGGAGACCCAGTACTTC.

In the case of this clonotype: Being one base from a much bigger clone, this may be a read error. This chain uses TRBV12-3 or TRBV12-4 with TRBJ2-2; D is tentatively TRBD1 or TRBD2 (5 bases each). Trimming took 2 bases from V and 5 from J, leaving 12 bases between them. The CDR3 length is 15 residues. As DNA, the CDR3 is TGTGCCAGCAGTTTAATGGGGGTGGATACCGGGGAGCTGTTTTTT. The encoded protein is CASSLMGVDTGELFF.

This clonotype was detected ten times or more. The chain combines TRBV28 with TRBJ2-4; 9 nucleotides agree with TRBD2. V trimming: 2 bases; J trimming: 0 bases; junction bases outside the gene matches: 5. CDR1 is MDHEN and CDR2 is SYDVKM in the germline V gene. The CDR3 has 17 amino acids. The CDR3 protein is CASSLAGGTLAKNIQYF. In DNA, the CDR3 is TGTGCCAGCAGTTTAGCGGGGGGGACTCTAGCCAAAAACATTCAGTACTTC.

At least ten counts were recorded for this clonotype. The chain couples TRBV2 to TRBJ1-6, with TRBD1 matching over 7 bases. V was pared by 6 bases and J by 7 bases, with 9 bases of the junction left unmatched. The CDR3 loop spans 15 amino acids. Germline-derived CDR1 and CDR2 are SNHLY and FYNNEI. The DNA of the CDR3 is TGTGCCAGCAGGACAGGGTCGGGGGGCAATTCACCCCTCCACTTT. It is translated as CASRTGSGGNSPLHF.

This clonotype was recorded many times. Its ends do not fully match the called genes, so a read error is possible. The V gene is TRBV20-1, the J gene TRBJ2-5; D gene unclear. The CDR3 contains 11 residues. Germline assignment: CDR1 DFQATT and CDR2 SNEGSKA (reference sequence). CDR3 in DNA: TGCAGTACCACAACCCAAGGGACCCAGTACTTC. Its protein is CSTTTQGTQYF.

Comment on this clonotype: A much larger clone lies one base from this, so it may be a read error. The chain links TRBV11-2 to TRBJ2-7, with 9 bases that match TRBD1. In germline, CDR1 is SGHAT, CDR2 FQNNGV. This CDR3 is built from 15 residues. The CDR3 loop is CASSPGTGSAYEQHF. For the CDR3, the DNA is TGTGCCAGCAGCCCCGGGACAGGGTCGGCCTACGAGCAGCACTTC.

The V call is TRBV3-1, the J call TRBJ1-3; no definite D call. Germline V CDR1 and CDR2: LGHDT, YNNKEL (reference sequence). V shed 0 bases and J shed 4 bases, with 10 bases lying between them. The CDR3 has 15 amino acids. CDR3 nucleotide sequence: TGTGCCAGCAGCCAAGACGGCTACTACGGAAACACCATATATTTT. Translating gives CASSQDGYYGNTIYF.

This clonotype was counted ten times or more. Compared with germline, one end of the junction differs, possibly owing to a read error. This chain joins TRBV12-3 or TRBV12-4 and TRBJ2-7, with a tentative D call TRBD2 (5 bases). The CDR3 totals 13 residues. The CDR3 protein is CASGLSGSNEQYF. DNA for the CDR3: TGTGCCAGCGGCTTGAGCGGCTCCAACGAGCAGTACTTC.

This clonotype was seen at least ten times. This sequence joins TRBV10-3 and TRBJ2-1; 11 bases line up with TRBD1. From germline, CDR1 is ENHRY and CDR2 SYGVKD. This CDR3 has 15 amino acids. V lost 3 bases to trimming and J lost 5 bases; unmatched junction nucleotides: 3. CDR3 coding DNA: TGTGCCATCAGTGAAGGACAGGGGGCCCACAATGAGCAGTTCTTC. It encodes CAISEGQGAHNEQFF.

At least ten counts were recorded for this clonotype. This sequence joins TRBV3-1 and TRBJ1-1, with 8 bases fitting TRBD1. V lost 3 bases, J lost 9 bases, and 6 bases stayed unmatched. The germline CDR1 and CDR2 sequences are LGHDT and YNNKEL (reference sequence). This CDR3 region has 13 residues. The CDR3 here is CASSQRTGPKAFF. The CDR3 nucleotides are TGTGCCAGCAGCCAGAGGACAGGGCCGAAAGCTTTCTTT. Looking up the rest from reference TRBV3-1 and TRBJ1-1 gives the full variable domain: DTAVSQTPKYLVTQMGNDKSIKCEQNLGHDTMYWYKQDSKKFLKIMFSYNNKELIINETVPNRFSPKSPDKAHLNLHINSLELGDSAVYFCASSQRTGPKAFFGQGTRLTVV.

This clonotype was observed many times. The chain employs TRBV7-8 and TRBJ2-1; 8 bases fit TRBD2. The V gene end was trimmed by 2 bases and the J gene end by 7 bases; junction bases not matched to a gene: 1. This CDR3 has 13 amino acids. Germline CDR1 reads SGHVS; CDR2 reads FQNEAQ. In DNA, the CDR3 is TGTGCCAGCAGCTTAACGGGAGGGAATGAGCAGTTCTTC. Translated, it gives CASSLTGGNEQFF.

This clonotype was recorded a few times. The CDR3 DNA reads as TGTGCCAGCAGCCCCTCCCCGAAACCGGGGGAGCAGTACTTC. It is translated as CASSPSPKPGEQYF. The genes are TRBV9 and TRBJ2-7, with D possibly being TRBD2 (5 bases). CDR3 length: 14 amino acids. V dropped 4 bases and J dropped 7 bases, with 18 bases sitting between them. Germline CDR1 reads SGDLS; CDR2 reads YYNGEE.

This clonotype was recorded many times. The V gene is TRBV30, the J gene TRBJ2-3; TRBD1 aligns across 8 bases. Germline CDR1 is GTSNPN and CDR2 is SVGIG (reference sequence). With 5 bases clipped from V and 2 bases from J, the junction kept 3 bases outside the gene matches. CDR3 length: 13 amino acids. In nucleotides, the CDR3 is TGTGCCTGGGGACAGGGAAACACAGATACGCAGTATTTT. Residues: CAWGQGNTDTQYF.